The clone carrying this T cell receptor beta chain has only one observation. This sample is drawn from a study of T cell changes during pregnancy in multiple sclerosis. Sequencing was performed with immunoSEQ multiplex PCR; in TCRdb, only in-frame clones are kept and a portion is missing. Altogether about 59,000 clones are present, about 94% being singletons, with the ten largest covering about 2.5%. The CDR3 sequence is 16 residues long. The J segment lost 2 bases and the V segment lost 0 bases, leaving 5 bases of the junction unmatched. Germline loops: CDR1 SGHRS, CDR2 YFSETQ. The chain recombines TRBV5-1 with TRBJ2-7; 10 bases are a match to TRBD2. The source was CD8+ T cells from peripheral blood mononuclear cells, collected after pregnancy. The clonotype was recovered from a female donor with multiple sclerosis, enrolled in a pregnancy study. CDR3 DNA: TGCGCCAGCAGCTTGGCCCCAACTAGCGGGGCCTACGAGCAGTACTTC. It yields the protein CASSLAPTSGAYEQYF. Supplemented by reference TRBV5-1 and TRBJ2-7, the full variable domain reads KAGVTQTPRYLIKTRGQQVTLSCSPISGHRSVSWYQQTPGQGLQFLFEYFSETQRNKGNFPGRFSGRQFSNSRSEMNVSTLELGDSALYLCASSLAPTSGAYEQYFGPGTRLTVT.